This entry lists 14 T cell receptor beta chains sequenced from one sample in a study of early T cells in non-severe SARS-CoV-2 infection. TCRdb reprocessed the 5' RACE reads via MiXCR and lists one record per CDR3 protein. The sample gives 60,000 or so distinct CDR3 sequences, 9.3% of which show up once; less than 25% is in the top ten. The material sequenced was whole blood. The receptors come from an adult who was a healthcare worker with PCR-confirmed SARS-CoV-2 infection or an uninfected control (not recorded which).

This clonotype appeared many times. J is TRBJ2-5 and V is TRBV12-3 or TRBV12-4, with 7 bases matching TRBD2. V was pared by 5 bases and J by 1 base, with 1 base of the junction left unmatched. The CDR3 sequence is 13 residues long. CDR3 amino acids: CASSPGGQETQYF. CDR3 nucleotide sequence: TGTGCCAGCAGTCCGGGGGGCCAAGAGACCCAGTACTTC.

The rearrangement links TRBV7-9 to TRBJ2-1; 10 bases are a match to TRBD1. The CDR3 has 13 residues. V lost 7 bases to trimming and J lost 6 bases; unmatched junction nucleotides: 3. Germline loops: CDR1 SEHNR, CDR2 FQNEAQ (reference sequence). The CDR3 DNA reads TGTGCCAGCACCGGACAGGGGGGCAATGAGCAGTTCTTC. This sequence encodes CASTGQGGNEQFF.

This clonotype was found many times. This chain links TRBV2 with TRBJ1-2; perhaps TRBD1 as D (6 bases). Germline loops: CDR1 SNHLY, CDR2 FYNNEI. The V end was cut by 9 bases, the J end by 6 bases, with 14 bases between. The CDR3 extends over 12 amino acids. The CDR3 DNA reads TGTGCCAGGACAGGACAATCAGATGGCTACACCTTC. Amino acids: CARTGQSDGYTF. Filled out from reference TRBV2 and TRBJ1-2, the complete variable domain reads EPEVTQTPSHQVTQMGQEVILRCVPISNHLYFYWYRQILGQKVEFLVSFYNNEISEKSEIFDDQFSVERPDGSNFTLKIRSTKLEDSAMYFCARTGQSDGYTFGSGTRLTVV.

This clonotype was observed many times. The J gene is TRBJ2-3, the V gene TRBV11-3; D is uncertain. CDR3 size: 17 residues. V lost 5 bases and J lost 2, with 20 bases in between. Germline CDR1 is SGHNT and CDR2 is YENEEA. CDR3 nucleotides: TGTGCCAGCAGCCTCTCTTCTCCGGCGATCCACACAGATACGCAGTATTTT. Its protein is CASSLSSPAIHTDTQYF.

This clonotype has at least ten counts. The gene calls are TRBV5-4 and TRBJ2-1, with TRBD2 matching over 13 bases. This CDR3 has 18 residues. The germline CDR1 and CDR2 sequences are SGHNT and YYREEE (reference sequence). After removal of 3 bases from V and 5 bases from J, the junction contained 11 bases not matched to a gene. The CDR3 bases are TGTGCCAGCAGCTCAAACCCGGGACTAGCGGGGCAACACAATGAGCAGTTCTTC. It yields the protein CASSSNPGLAGQHNEQFF. The full variable domain, its missing parts supplied by reference TRBV5-4 and TRBJ2-1, is ETGVTQSPTHLIKTRGQQVTLRCSSQSGHNTVSWYQQALGQGPQFIFQYYREEENGRGNFPPRFSGLQFPNYSSELNVNALELDDSALYLCASSSNPGLAGQHNEQFFGPGTRLTVL.

This clonotype was picked up many times. CDR3: CASSPRWGTAEQFF. The CDR3 region has the DNA TGTGCCAGCAGCCCCCGATGGGGAACGGCTGAGCAGTTCTTC. This chain links TRBV3-1 with TRBJ2-1; no clear D. The CDR3 contains 14 residues. Germline CDR1 and CDR2: LGHDT and YNNKEL (reference sequence). The V and J ends lost 4 bases and 9 bases respectively, with 16 bases between them.

In DNA, the CDR3 is TGCGCCAGCAGCAGCCCTAGCGGGGGGCGCACAGATACGCAGTATTTT. Translation: CASSSPSGGRTDTQYF. This chain links TRBV5-1 with TRBJ2-3; 11 bases agree with TRBD2. V shed 4 bases, J shed 1 base, and the junction held 5 bases outside the gene matches. This CDR3 contains 16 residues. CDR1 is SGHRS and CDR2 is YFSETQ in the germline V gene.

This clonotype showed up just a few times. This chain joins TRBV9 and TRBJ1-6; D unclear. CDR3 length: 13 residues. The V gene lost 0 bases and the J gene lost 11 bases, with 9 bases spanning the gap. Germline lookup yields CDR1 SGDLS and CDR2 YYNGEE. As DNA, the CDR3 is TGTGCCAGCAGCGTAGCTACAGAGACACCCCTCCACTTT. Residues: CASSVATETPLHF.

This clonotype was observed a handful of times. V is TRBV7-2 and J is TRBJ2-3; D remains ambiguous. V gave up 3 bases and J gave up 4 bases, with 14 bases separating them. CDR1 and CDR2 (germline): SGHTA, FQGNSA. This CDR3 is 15 amino acids long. The CDR3 DNA sequence: TGTGCCAGCAGCTTGGACGCCTCCCATCCAGATACGCAGTATTTT. Translation: CASSLDASHPDTQYF.

The chain employs TRBV30 and TRBJ1-1; D gene ambiguous. Germline CDR1 reads GTSNPN; CDR2 reads SVGIG (reference sequence). The CDR3 sequence is 14 residues long. The V end was cut by 7 bases, the J end by 4 bases, with 19 bases between. As DNA, the CDR3 is TGTGCCTCCGACCGGGTCCAGGTGCGCACTGAAGCTTTCTTT. Translating gives CASDRVQVRTEAFF.

J is TRBJ2-7 and V is TRBV20-1; 12 bases line up with TRBD2. Germline CDR1 DFQATT, CDR2 SNEGSKA (reference sequence). The CDR3 runs 13 residues. V lost 6 bases and J lost 4; bases outside the gene matches: 4. CDR3 sequence: CSATGTSGYEQYF. Here the CDR3 DNA reads TGCAGTGCAACCGGGACTAGCGGGTACGAGCAGTACTTC.

Here the CDR3 reads CAAGGYLREQYF. The CDR3 DNA is TGTGCGGCTGGTGGGTACTTAAGGGAGCAGTACTTC. The V gene is TRBV30, the J gene TRBJ2-7; D call uncertain. In germline, CDR1 is GTSNPN, CDR2 SVGIG (reference sequence). The CDR3 spans 12 residues.

This clonotype was seen a few times. The chain is built from TRBV9 and TRBJ1-5, with no clear D. The CDR3 loop spans 14 amino acids. V lost 0 bases to trimming and J lost 5 bases, with 9 bases between them. CDR1 is SGDLS, CDR2 YYNGEE, per germline. The CDR3 here is CASSVGQEHQPQHF. As DNA, the CDR3 is TGTGCCAGCAGCGTAGGGCAGGAGCATCAGCCCCAGCATTTT.

The rearrangement uses TRBV20-1 and TRBJ2-1, with D possibly TRBD2 on 5 matching bases. V lost 6 bases to trimming and J lost 1 base, with 10 bases between them. CDR1 is DFQATT, CDR2 SNEGSKA, per germline (reference sequence). The CDR3 contains 13 residues. The CDR3: CSAGGGSYNEQFF. The CDR3 DNA reads TGCAGTGCGGGCGGCGGGTCCTACAATGAGCAGTTCTTC.